What follows are 20 T cell receptor beta chains derived from one specimen sequenced in a study of blood T cell repertoires in COVID-19 (dated by TCRdb to about 2020). Libraries were constructed by the immunoSEQ multiplex PCR assay. The clones in this table, taken by TCRdb from immuneACCESS, are in-frame only. Not every clone is retained; where verified, under half of the shortfall comes from an unresolved V gene, and the cause of the rest is unknown. This sample gives about 350,000 clones in total; approximately 89% of them show up just once. The ten largest clones take up 3.5% to 4% of the sample. The sample was peripheral blood. The receptors here all came from a woman aged 60-75 years with COVID-19, enrolled during active disease.

This clone was observed a single time. V is TRBV5-1 and J is TRBJ1-2, with D hard to call. The CDR3 is 14 amino acids. Germline V CDR1 and CDR2: SGHRS, YFSETQ. V was shortened by 4 bases and J by 2 bases, with 12 bases between the two germline ends. In DNA, the CDR3 is TGCGCCAGCAGCCGGGAACTACCCAACTATGGCTACACCTTC. It translates to CASSRELPNYGYTF.

The gene calls are TRBV5-6 and TRBJ2-5; 10 nucleotides match TRBD2. This CDR3 spans 17 amino acids. In germline, CDR1 is SGHDT, CDR2 YYEEEE. Germline trimming cut 0 bases from V and 7 bases from J; bases unmatched to any gene: 12. CDR3 region: CASSLAGFGTSVGTQYF. The DNA of the CDR3 is TGTGCCAGCAGCTTGGCCGGTTTTGGGACTAGCGTGGGGACCCAGTACTTC.

The rearrangement uses TRBV5-5 and TRBJ1-2, with D maybe TRBD1 (5 bases). This CDR3 has 13 amino acids. V was pared by 1 base and J by 8 bases, with 12 bases between. Germline assignment: CDR1 SGHKS and CDR2 YYEKEE (reference sequence). The CDR3 loop is CASSLQGWEGYTF. The CDR3 region has the DNA TGTGCCAGCAGCTTGCAGGGATGGGAAGGCTACACCTTC.

V is TRBV5-1 and J is TRBJ1-1; TRBD1 aligns across 7 bases. The J segment lost 11 bases and the V segment lost 4 bases, leaving 8 bases of the junction unmatched. Per germline, CDR1 SGHRS and CDR2 YFSETQ. The CDR3 consists of 12 residues. CDR3 DNA sequence: TGCGCCAGCAGCCCGGACAGGACGTATGCTTTCTTT. Protein: CASSPDRTYAFF.

This clone was counted only a few times. V usage is TRBV7-8 and J usage is TRBJ1-5, with D possibly being TRBD1 (5 bases). V lost 1 base, J lost 1 base, and 5 bases lay in between. This CDR3 has 14 amino acids. Germline V lookup: CDR1 SGHVS, CDR2 FQNEAQ. CDR3 residues: CASSLGQSNQPQHF. As DNA, the CDR3 is TGTGCCAGCAGCTTAGGACAGAGCAATCAGCCCCAGCATTTT.

The chain employs TRBV7-8 and TRBJ1-6, with TRBD1 identical over 7 bases. Germline assignment: CDR1 SGHVS and CDR2 FQNEAQ. With 7 bases clipped from V and 7 bases from J, the junction kept 7 bases outside the gene matches. This CDR3 is built from 14 residues. The CDR3 nucleotides read TGTGCCAGCATCCCCGGGACAGTCAATTCACCCCTCCACTTT. Its translation is CASIPGTVNSPLHF. The full variable domain, rest sourced from reference TRBV7-8 and TRBJ1-6, is GAGVSQSPRYKVAKRGQDVALRCDPISGHVSLFWYQQALGQGPEFLTYFQNEAQLDKSGLPSDRFFAERPEGSVSTLKIQRTQQEDSAVYLCASIPGTVNSPLHFGNGTRLTVT.

The gene calls are TRBV19 and TRBJ2-2, with TRBD1 matching over 9 bases. The CDR3 has 18 amino acids. CDR1 LNHDA and CDR2 SQIVND come from the germline V gene (reference sequence). Trimming removed 4 bases from V and 4 bases from J; junction bases left unmatched: 13. The CDR3: CASSTHAGTGSRTGELFF. DNA of the CDR3: TGTGCCAGTAGTACTCACGCCGGGACAGGGAGTCGCACCGGGGAGCTGTTTTTT.

This clone was picked up one time. This sample includes further DNA sequences coding for the same CDR3. The rearrangement uses TRBV28 and TRBJ1-5, with 10 bases lining up with TRBD1. The J segment lost 6 bases and the V segment lost 6 bases, leaving 5 bases of the junction unmatched. CDR1 MDHEN and CDR2 SYDVKM come from the germline V gene. This CDR3 spans 14 amino acids. CDR3 sequence reads: CASRAGQGGQPQHF. DNA for the CDR3: TGTGCCAGCAGGGCCGGACAGGGGGGTCAGCCCCAGCATTTT.

This chain connects TRBV30 to TRBJ2-3, with D tentatively TRBD1 (5 bases). Germline CDR1 and CDR2: GTSNPN and SVGIG (reference sequence). The CDR3 spans 13 residues. The V and J ends lost 1 base and 4 bases respectively, with 9 bases between them. The CDR3 DNA sequence: TGTGCCTGGAGTGGTCAGGGTGCAGATACGCAGTATTTT. Its translation is CAWSGQGADTQYF.

The V gene is TRBV30, the J gene TRBJ1-1; a possible D gene is TRBD1 (5 bases). V lost 4 bases and J 0 bases, leaving 9 bases between the germline ends. Germline V lookup: CDR1 GTSNPN, CDR2 SVGIG (reference sequence). CDR3 length: 13 residues. Here the CDR3 reads CAWKGQLNTEAFF. The DNA for the CDR3 is TGTGCCTGGAAGGGGCAGCTGAACACTGAAGCTTTCTTT.

The genes are TRBV2 and TRBJ1-2, with a tentative D call TRBD1 (5 bases). V shed 4 bases and J shed 9 bases, with 12 bases lying between them. Germline CDR1 SNHLY, CDR2 FYNNEI. CDR3 length: 12 amino acids. The CDR3 DNA is TGTGCCAGCAGTGGGGGCTCGGAGAGCTACACCTTC. Translating gives CASSGGSESYTF.

This clone has just one count. The rearrangement uses TRBV14 and TRBJ2-7; 10 bases align to TRBD2. The CDR3 runs 15 residues. V dropped 0 bases and J dropped 3; count of bases not matched to a gene: 2. Germline-derived CDR1 and CDR2 are SGHDN and FVKESK. DNA for the CDR3: TGTGCCAGCAGCCAAGAGGCTAGCGGGAGCTACGAGCAGTACTTC. Protein sequence: CASSQEASGSYEQYF.

This clone was recorded only once. The V call is TRBV6-5, the J call TRBJ1-3; 10 bases line up with TRBD1. After removal of 6 bases from V and 4 bases from J, the junction contained 6 bases not matched to a gene. CDR3 length equals 15 residues. Germline values: CDR1 MNHEY, CDR2 SVGAGI. This CDR3 is CASRPTGGEGNTIYF. CDR3 bases: TGTGCCAGCAGACCGACAGGGGGCGAAGGAAACACCATATATTTT.

The gene calls are TRBV19 and TRBJ2-5, with 13 bases lining up with TRBD2. CDR1 LNHDA and CDR2 SQIVND come from the germline V gene (reference sequence). V shed 6 bases and J 5 bases; nucleotides not matched to a gene: 3. This CDR3 region has 14 residues. The CDR3 DNA sequence: TGTGCCAGTAGGACTAGCGGGGGGCGGGAGACCCAGTACTTC. This translates into CASRTSGGRETQYF.

This clone appeared a single time. The V and J genes are TRBV6-5 and TRBJ1-6; a weak D match, TRBD1 (5 bases). The CDR3 length is 13 residues. Trimming pared 8 bases from V and 2 bases from J, leaving 7 bases between. From germline, CDR1 is MNHEY and CDR2 SVGAGI. The CDR3 reads CASGAAYNSPLHF. The CDR3 region has the DNA TGTGCCAGCGGGGCGGCCTATAATTCACCCCTCCACTTT.

The rearrangement links TRBV5-1 to TRBJ1-2; the match to TRBD1 covers 7 bases. The CDR3 runs 15 residues. J was trimmed by 4 bases and V by 4 bases; bases with no gene match: 10. The germline CDR1 and CDR2 sequences are SGHRS and YFSETQ. The DNA for the CDR3 is TGCGCCAGCAGCCTCTCCATCGACAGGGCCTATGGCTACACCTTC. Its translation: CASSLSIDRAYGYTF.

Here the CDR3 DNA reads TGTGCCAGCAGTTTGGGGACTCCCGGCGAGCAGTACTTC. Translating gives CASSLGTPGEQYF. The chain couples TRBV27 to TRBJ2-7, with a possible D match to TRBD2 (6 bases). This CDR3 comprises 13 residues. Trimming removed 3 bases from V and 6 bases from J, with 12 bases in between. The germline V gene has CDR1 MNHEY and CDR2 SMNVEV (reference sequence).

The chain couples TRBV6-5 to TRBJ1-2; TRBD1 matches at 7 bases. In germline, CDR1 is MNHEY, CDR2 SVGAGI. The length of the CDR3 is 15 residues. The junction had 10 bases not matched to a gene; V was cut back by 5 bases and J by 4 bases. The CDR3 loop is CASSHPTGLAYGYTF. Written as DNA, the CDR3 is TGTGCCAGCAGTCACCCGACAGGGCTTGCCTATGGCTACACCTTC.

This clone was detected once. The chain has TRBV7-8 and TRBJ1-2; the D is unclear. Germline CDR1 reads SGHVS; CDR2 reads FQNEAQ. V gave up 5 bases and J gave up 7 bases, with 17 bases separating them. CDR3 size: 14 residues. The CDR3 loop reads CASSHVIPRSGYTF. The DNA for the CDR3 is TGTGCCAGCAGCCACGTTATCCCACGTAGTGGCTACACCTTC.

The chain has TRBV7-9 and TRBJ2-1; 10 nucleotides line up with TRBD1. V shed 5 bases, J shed 8 bases, and the junction held 3 bases outside the gene matches. CDR3 length: 13 residues. CDR1 SEHNR and CDR2 FQNEAQ come from the germline V gene (reference sequence). The CDR3 reads CASSIGTGDEQFF. DNA of the CDR3: TGTGCCAGCAGCATCGGGACAGGGGATGAGCAGTTCTTC.